This record concerns one T cell receptor (beta chain) sequence. Its antigen is unidentified. This specimen comes from a study of a mutant IDH1 vaccine in newly diagnosed glioma. TCRdb's table, derived via immunoSEQ multiplex PCR, lists solely in-frame clones and lacks some. The data contain around 60,000 clones, more than 75% of them singletons. The CDR3 totals 16 residues. Germline CDR1 SEHNR, CDR2 FQNEAQ (reference sequence). V lost 5 bases and J lost 7; bases outside the gene matches: 16. Described time point: week 23, last vaccination. A 20-mer mutant IDH1 peptide at 300 ug was injected subcutaneously with topical imiquimod.

V usage is TRBV7-9 and J usage is TRBJ1-2; 7 bases map to TRBD1. Here the sequenced sample was PBMCs, taken from a glioma patient whose treatment included an IDH1 peptide vaccine. This sequence originates from a man in his thirties or forties with glioma. CDR3 in DNA: TGTGCCAGCAGCCGTACAGGGGCCCTTAACAGTCTTGGCTACACCTTC. Amino acids: CASSRTGALNSLGYTF. Full variable domain (remainder filled in from reference TRBV7-9 and TRBJ1-2): DTGVSQNPRHKITKRGQNVTFRCDPISEHNRLYWYRQTLGQGPEFLTYFQNEAQLEKSRLLSDRFSAERPKGSFSTLEIQRTEQGDSAMYLCASSRTGALNSLGYTFGSGTRLTVV.